The next 21 T cell receptor beta chains were all read from a single sample in a study of T cell responses to AZD1222 COVID-19 vaccine. Here immunoSEQ multiplex PCR was the method, and the copy in TCRdb shows in-frame clones only, minus some. The sample carries approximately 260,000 clones, about 92% recorded once. The material sequenced was peripheral blood, taken on day 0 of AZD1222 vaccination. The receptors here all came from an adult in good health.

V and J are TRBV5-1 and TRBJ2-3; no firm D call. CDR3 length equals 14 residues. CDR1 and CDR2 from the germline V gene are SGHRS and YFSETQ. V was trimmed by 7 bases and J by 2 bases, leaving 14 bases between them. The CDR3 protein is CASALETVTDTQYF. DNA for the CDR3: TGCGCCAGCGCCCTTGAGACGGTCACAGATACGCAGTATTTT.

This clone was detected once. This rearrangement joins TRBV11-2 to TRBJ2-2, with 7 bases that match TRBD2. The CDR3 consists of 14 residues. The J segment lost 6 bases and the V segment lost 5 bases, leaving 6 bases of the junction unmatched. Germline-derived CDR1 and CDR2 are SGHAT and FQNNGV. The CDR3 DNA follows: TGTGCCAGCAGCCTCGGGGGGTTGGCCGGGGAGCTGTTTTTT. It specifies CASSLGGLAGELFF.

The J gene is TRBJ1-5, the V gene TRBV2, with TRBD1 matching 7 bases. Germline loops: CDR1 SNHLY, CDR2 FYNNEI. Trimming removed 5 bases from V and 2 bases from J; junction bases left unmatched: 3. The CDR3 extends over 14 amino acids. The CDR3 nucleotides read TGTGCCAGCAGTTACGGACAGGGCAATCAGCCCCAGCATTTT. It specifies CASSYGQGNQPQHF.

V usage is TRBV5-1 and J usage is TRBJ2-1; 8 positions match TRBD1. With 0 bases clipped from V and 1 base from J, the junction kept 12 bases outside the gene matches. Germline V gene sequence: CDR1 SGHRS, CDR2 YFSETQ. This CDR3 has 19 residues. CDR3: CASSLGGSTGAISYNEQFF. The CDR3 DNA reads TGCGCCAGCAGCTTGGGGGGGTCGACAGGGGCTATTTCCTACAATGAGCAGTTCTTC. The whole variable domain, filled in from reference TRBV5-1 and TRBJ2-1, reads KAGVTQTPRYLIKTRGQQVTLSCSPISGHRSVSWYQQTPGQGLQFLFEYFSETQRNKGNFPGRFSGRQFSNSRSEMNVSTLELGDSALYLCASSLGGSTGAISYNEQFFGPGTRLTVL.

The chain links TRBV25-1 to TRBJ2-1; 8 positions match TRBD1. Germline V lookup: CDR1 MGHDK, CDR2 SYGVNS. This CDR3 comprises 14 residues. V lost 5 bases and J lost 7; bases outside the gene matches: 7. The CDR3 nucleotides read TGTGCCAGCAGTAGGCAGGGGGCTCGGAATGAGCAGTTCTTC. This encodes CASSRQGARNEQFF. Looking up the rest from reference TRBV25-1 and TRBJ2-1 gives the full variable domain: EADIYQTPRYLVIGTGKKITLECSQTMGHDKMYWYQQDPGMELHLIHYSYGVNSTEKGDLSSESTVSRIRTEHFPLTLESARPSHTSQYLCASSRQGARNEQFFGPGTRLTVL.

This clone was observed a single time. The V and J genes are TRBV4-1 and TRBJ2-1, with 8 bases lining up with TRBD1. The V gene end was trimmed by 4 bases and the J gene end by 4 bases; junction bases not matched to a gene: 12. CDR3 length equals 17 residues. In germline, CDR1 is MGHRA, CDR2 YSYEKL. CDR3 DNA sequence: TGCGCCAGCAGCCCGACCGATACAGGGGGAGGATACAATGAGCAGTTCTTC. This encodes CASSPTDTGGGYNEQFF.

The rearrangement links TRBV3-1 (or the pseudogene TRBV3-2) to TRBJ1-3; possibly TRBD1 for D (5 bases). The CDR3 sequence is 14 residues long. With 4 bases removed from V and 4 bases from J, the gap between germline ends came to 11 bases. Looked up from germline, CDR1 is LGHDT and CDR2 is YNNKEL (reference sequence). The CDR3 here is CASSPGAPGNTIYF. For the CDR3, the DNA is TGTGCCAGCAGCCCCGGGGCCCCAGGAAACACCATATATTTT.

The sample holds one count of this clone. The J gene is TRBJ1-1, the V gene TRBV5-6; maybe TRBD1 (5 bases). Trimming cost V 1 base and J 3 bases, with 13 bases left between them. The CDR3 is 15 residues long. The germline V gene encodes CDR1 SGHDT and CDR2 YYEEEE. DNA for the CDR3: TGTGCCAGCAGCTTGAGGTCAGGGCTTTACACTGAAGCTTTCTTT. Protein product: CASSLRSGLYTEAFF.

The rearrangement joins TRBV6-5 to TRBJ2-7, with D tentatively TRBD2 (6 bases). The CDR3 spans 14 residues. Trimming removed 7 bases at V and 0 bases at J, with 13 bases between. Germline lookup yields CDR1 MNHEY and CDR2 SVGAGI. The CDR3 region has the DNA TGTGCCAGCACCGGGACTGGGGGCTCCTACGAGCAGTACTTC. It translates to CASTGTGGSYEQYF.

The rearrangement links TRBV5-1 to TRBJ2-1; TRBD2 might be the D (7 bases). This CDR3 region has 16 residues. Germline assignment: CDR1 SGHRS and CDR2 YFSETQ. The V gene lost 0 bases and the J gene lost 7 bases, with 17 bases spanning the gap. The CDR3 DNA reads TGCGCCAGCAGCTTGGAAGGGGGAGGGAGTGCGAATGAGCAGTTCTTC. Encoded protein: CASSLEGGGSANEQFF.

The chain combines TRBV18 with TRBJ1-1; 11 bases map to TRBD1. V was pared by 2 bases and J by 7 bases, with 6 bases of the junction left unmatched. Germline V gene lookup returns CDR1 KGHSH and CDR2 LQKENI. The CDR3 has 15 residues. The CDR3 loop reads CASSPWTGGGGEAFF. CDR3 coding DNA: TGTGCCAGCTCACCATGGACAGGGGGCGGAGGTGAAGCTTTCTTT. Looking up the rest from reference TRBV18 and TRBJ1-1 gives the full variable domain: NAGVMQNPRHLVRRRGQEARLRCSPMKGHSHVYWYRQLPEEGLKFMVYLQKENIIDESGMPKERFSAEFPKEGPSILRIQQVVRGDSAAYFCASSPWTGGGGEAFFGQGTRLTVV.

The rearrangement uses TRBV18 and TRBJ1-5, with a weak D call TRBD1 (5 bases). CDR3 length: 14 amino acids. From germline, CDR1 is KGHSH and CDR2 LQKENI. V shed 2 bases and J shed 4 bases, with 9 bases lying between them. The CDR3 coding sequence is TGTGCCAGCTCACCAGGGGGTTTTAATCAGCCCCAGCATTTT. Its protein product is CASSPGGFNQPQHF.

The chain is built from TRBV5-4 and TRBJ1-2, with D hard to call. Looked up from germline, CDR1 is SGHNT and CDR2 is YYREEE (reference sequence). The CDR3 has 13 residues. The V end lost 6 bases, the J end lost 2 bases, and 11 bases lay between the germline ends. Written as DNA, the CDR3 is TGTGCCAGCAAATACACCCAGAACTATGGCTACACCTTC. It specifies CASKYTQNYGYTF.

The chain links TRBV2 to TRBJ1-2; D gene ambiguous. Germline V gives CDR1 SNHLY, CDR2 FYNNEI. CDR3 size: 12 residues. With 6 bases removed from V and 8 bases from J, the gap between germline ends came to 13 bases. The CDR3 DNA reads TGTGCCAGCAGCCGGGTCGGTGGGGGCTACACCTTC. Its protein product is CASSRVGGGYTF. The full variable domain, in which reference TRBV2 and TRBJ1-2 provide the parts outside the CDR3, is EPEVTQTPSHQVTQMGQEVILRCVPISNHLYFYWYRQILGQKVEFLVSFYNNEISEKSEIFDDQFSVERPDGSNFTLKIRSTKLEDSAMYFCASSRVGGGYTFGSGTRLTVV.

This clone has only a few counts. The CDR3 here is CASSTVPGQKAFF. CDR3 nucleotides: TGTGCCAGCAGTACCGTCCCGGGACAGAAAGCTTTCTTT. The rearrangement links TRBV6-2 or TRBV6-3 to TRBJ1-1; 7 nucleotides agree with TRBD1. This CDR3 region has 13 residues. V shed 5 bases, J shed 9 bases, and the junction held 9 bases outside the gene matches. The germline V gene encodes CDR1 MNHEY and CDR2 SVGEGT.

With respect to this clone: Different DNA sequences within this sample yield the same CDR3. The chain links TRBV5-1 to TRBJ2-2; a possible D gene is TRBD2 (5 bases). There are 15 residues in the CDR3. The V end was cut by 1 base, the J end by 4 bases, with 11 bases between. CDR1 and CDR2 (germline): SGHRS, YFSETQ. The DNA for the CDR3 is TGCGCCAGCAGCTTGCTAGAGGGCGGCACCGGGGAGCTGTTTTTT. This sequence encodes CASSLLEGGTGELFF.

The chain uses TRBV4-3 and TRBJ2-6; D unclear. This CDR3 region has 17 residues. V lost 0 bases and J lost 0, with 9 bases in between. The germline gives CDR1 LGHNA, CDR2 YSLEER. For the CDR3, the DNA is TGCGCCAGCAGCCAAGATCTTGGCAACTCTGGGGCCAACGTCCTGACTTTC. Its translation is CASSQDLGNSGANVLTF.

This clone has just a few counts. This chain joins TRBV7-2 and TRBJ1-1; 8 bases agree with TRBD1. CDR1 is SGHTA, CDR2 FQGNSA, per germline. V shed 5 bases and J 4 bases; nucleotides not matched to a gene: 6. The CDR3 is 14 amino acids. DNA of the CDR3: TGTGCCAGCAGCCCGTCGACAGGGGTCACTGAAGCTTTCTTT. Amino acids: CASSPSTGVTEAFF.

This rearrangement joins TRBV5-1 to TRBJ2-3; D is uncertain. V shed 4 bases and J shed 0 bases, with 9 bases lying between them. Germline V CDR1 and CDR2: SGHRS, YFSETQ. CDR3 length: 14 residues. CDR3 amino acids: CASSPPLSTDTQYF. CDR3 in DNA: TGCGCCAGCAGCCCCCCTCTTAGCACAGATACGCAGTATTTT.

The chain employs TRBV2 and TRBJ1-5; D perhaps matches TRBD1 (5 bases). Germline CDR1 SNHLY, CDR2 FYNNEI. V lost 6 bases and J 5 bases, leaving 14 bases between the germline ends. The CDR3 extends over 14 amino acids. The CDR3 DNA sequence: TGTGCCAGCAGGGAGGGGTCTGTAGATCAGCCCCAGCATTTT. It is translated as CASREGSVDQPQHF.

The chain joins TRBV28 to TRBJ1-2, with 8 bases that match TRBD1. From germline, CDR1 is MDHEN and CDR2 SYDVKM. V gave up 7 bases and J gave up 3 bases; unmatched junction bases: 4. The CDR3 runs to 13 residues. The chain's CDR3 is CASTATGDYGYTF. CDR3 nucleotides: TGTGCCAGCACGGCGACAGGGGACTATGGCTACACCTTC.